This T cell receptor (beta chain) was documented in a study of T cell clonality in common variable immunodeficiency. Study-wide results and caveats: Reportedly, TCR beta sequences from common variable immunodeficiency showed fewer deletions and N-nucleotide insertions. What drives increased CVID clonality needs T cell subpopulation sequencing.

This clone was seen ten or more times. Its matching antigen is unknown. The CDR3 end lies 3 residues beyond the end of the read and is filled in from the germline J gene. The repertoire was sequenced with immunoSEQ multiplex PCR; TCRdb's copy has only in-frame clones and lacks some. The sample yields about 26,000 clones, without any singletons. This CDR3 is 16 amino acids long. V lost 4 bases and J lost 4, with 23 bases in between. Germline V gene lookup returns CDR1 SQVTM and CDR2 ANQGSEA. Aged 9 to 64 years, CVID subjects averaged about 40 years old. Most patients and controls had Caucasian heritage. Sequenced material: peripheral blood mononuclear cells. This clonotype originated in a human donor with common variable immunodeficiency. The V and J genes are TRBV29-1 and TRBJ2-7; D might be TRBD2 (7 bases). CDR3 loop: CSVVRGGTWAGYEQYF. The sequenced part of the CDR3 DNA is TGCAGCGTTGTGAGGGGGGGTACTTGGGCGGGTTACGAG.